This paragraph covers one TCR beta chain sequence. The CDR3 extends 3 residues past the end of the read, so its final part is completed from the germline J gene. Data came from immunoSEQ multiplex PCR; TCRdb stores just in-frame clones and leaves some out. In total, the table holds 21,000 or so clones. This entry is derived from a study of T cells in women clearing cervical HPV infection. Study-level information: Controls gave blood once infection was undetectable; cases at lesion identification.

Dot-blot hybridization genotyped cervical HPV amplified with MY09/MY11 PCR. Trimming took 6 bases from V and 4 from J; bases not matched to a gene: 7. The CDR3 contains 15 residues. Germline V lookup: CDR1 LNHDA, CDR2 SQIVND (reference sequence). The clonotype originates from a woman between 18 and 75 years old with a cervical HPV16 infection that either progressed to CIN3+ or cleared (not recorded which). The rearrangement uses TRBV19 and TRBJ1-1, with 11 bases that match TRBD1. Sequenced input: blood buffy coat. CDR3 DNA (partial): TGTGCCAGTAGGACCGGGACAGGGGGTGGCACTGAA. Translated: CASRTGTGGGTE. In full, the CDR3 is CASRTGTGGGTEAFF.